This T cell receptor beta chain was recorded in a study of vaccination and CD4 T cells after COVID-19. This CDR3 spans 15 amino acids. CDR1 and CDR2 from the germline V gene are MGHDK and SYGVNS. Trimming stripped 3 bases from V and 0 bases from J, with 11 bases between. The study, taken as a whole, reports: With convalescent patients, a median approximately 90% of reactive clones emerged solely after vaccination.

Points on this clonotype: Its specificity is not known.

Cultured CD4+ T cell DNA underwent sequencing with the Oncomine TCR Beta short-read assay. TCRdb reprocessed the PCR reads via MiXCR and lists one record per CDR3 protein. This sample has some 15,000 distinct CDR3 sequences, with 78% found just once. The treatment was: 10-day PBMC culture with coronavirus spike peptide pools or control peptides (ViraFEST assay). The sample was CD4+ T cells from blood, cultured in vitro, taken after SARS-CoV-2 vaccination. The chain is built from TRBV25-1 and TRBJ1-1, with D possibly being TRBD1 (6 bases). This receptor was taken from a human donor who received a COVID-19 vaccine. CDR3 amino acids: CASSDGTKMNTEAFF. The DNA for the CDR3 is TGTGCCAGCAGTGACGGGACAAAGATGAACACTGAAGCTTTCTTT.